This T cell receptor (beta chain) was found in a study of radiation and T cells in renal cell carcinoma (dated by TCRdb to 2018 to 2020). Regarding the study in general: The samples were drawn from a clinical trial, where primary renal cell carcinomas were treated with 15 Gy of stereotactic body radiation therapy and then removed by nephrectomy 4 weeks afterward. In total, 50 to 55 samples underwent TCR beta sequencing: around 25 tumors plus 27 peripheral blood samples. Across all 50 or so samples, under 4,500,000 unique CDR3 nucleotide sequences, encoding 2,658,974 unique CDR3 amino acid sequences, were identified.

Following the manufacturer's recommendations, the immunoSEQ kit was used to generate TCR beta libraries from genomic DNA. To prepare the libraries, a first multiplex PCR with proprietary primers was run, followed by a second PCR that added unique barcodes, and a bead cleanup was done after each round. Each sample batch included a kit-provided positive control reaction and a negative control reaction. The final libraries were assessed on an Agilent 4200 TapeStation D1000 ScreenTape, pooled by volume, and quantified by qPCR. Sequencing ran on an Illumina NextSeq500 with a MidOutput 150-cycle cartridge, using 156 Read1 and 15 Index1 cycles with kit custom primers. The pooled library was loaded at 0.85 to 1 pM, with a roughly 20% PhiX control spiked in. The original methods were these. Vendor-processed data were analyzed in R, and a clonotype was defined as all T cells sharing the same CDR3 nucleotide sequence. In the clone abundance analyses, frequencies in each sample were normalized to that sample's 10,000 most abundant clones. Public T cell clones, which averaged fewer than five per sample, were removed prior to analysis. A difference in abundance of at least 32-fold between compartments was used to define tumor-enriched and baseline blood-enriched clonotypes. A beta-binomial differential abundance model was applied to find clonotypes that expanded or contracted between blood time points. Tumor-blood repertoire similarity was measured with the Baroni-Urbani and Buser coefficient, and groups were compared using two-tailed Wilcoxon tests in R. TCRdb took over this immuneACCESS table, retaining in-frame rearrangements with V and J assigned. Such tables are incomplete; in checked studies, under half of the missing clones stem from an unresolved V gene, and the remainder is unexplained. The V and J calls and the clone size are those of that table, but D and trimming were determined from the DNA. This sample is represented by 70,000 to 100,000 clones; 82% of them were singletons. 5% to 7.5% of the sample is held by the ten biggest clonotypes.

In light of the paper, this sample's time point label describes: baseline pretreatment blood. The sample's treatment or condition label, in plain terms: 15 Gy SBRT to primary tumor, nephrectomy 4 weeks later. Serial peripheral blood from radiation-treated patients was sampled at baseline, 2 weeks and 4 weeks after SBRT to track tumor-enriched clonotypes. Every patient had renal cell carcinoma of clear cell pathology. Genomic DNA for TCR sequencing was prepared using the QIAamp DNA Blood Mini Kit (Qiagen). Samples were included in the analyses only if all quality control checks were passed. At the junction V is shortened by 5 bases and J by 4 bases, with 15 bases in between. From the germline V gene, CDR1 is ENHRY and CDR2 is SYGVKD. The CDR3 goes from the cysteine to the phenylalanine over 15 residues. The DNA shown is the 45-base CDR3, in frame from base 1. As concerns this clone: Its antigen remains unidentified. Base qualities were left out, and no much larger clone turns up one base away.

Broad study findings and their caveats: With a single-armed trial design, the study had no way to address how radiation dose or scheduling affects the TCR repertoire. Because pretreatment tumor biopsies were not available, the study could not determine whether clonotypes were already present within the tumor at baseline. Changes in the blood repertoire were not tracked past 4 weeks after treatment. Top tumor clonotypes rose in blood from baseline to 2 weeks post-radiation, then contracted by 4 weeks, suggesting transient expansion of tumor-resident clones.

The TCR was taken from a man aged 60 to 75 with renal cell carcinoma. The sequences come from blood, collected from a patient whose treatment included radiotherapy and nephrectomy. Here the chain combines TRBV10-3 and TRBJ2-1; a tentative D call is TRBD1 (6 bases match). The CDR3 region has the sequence CAISQTGEGYNEQFF. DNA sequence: TGTGCCATCAGTCAGACAGGAGAGGGGTACAATGAGCAGTTCTTC.